The clone carrying this T cell receptor (beta chain) came up once. Its antigen is undetermined. Trimming pared 2 bases from V and 5 bases from J, leaving 10 bases between. Germline lookup yields CDR1 LGHDT and CDR2 YNNKEL (reference sequence). The CDR3 extends over 14 amino acids. As to treatment: around 19 received Ad26.COV2.S at low or high dose, single or two shots; a few received placebo; per-sample allocation not given. Samples came from day 63 after the first vaccine or placebo injection. Boston provided a donor who was an adult aged 18-55 years. This record belongs to a study of Ad26.COV2.S vaccination and SARS-CoV-2 variants. Across the whole study: Once or twice, 56 days apart, Ad26.COV2.S was delivered intramuscularly.

Some clones are missing from TCRdb's copy, which holds only in-frame ones; the method was immunoSEQ multiplex PCR. This sample carries approximately 420,000 clones, about nine tenths of them seen once, and the ten largest clones take 3.5%. Study-wide points: Placebo recipients and vaccine recipients were similar in non-spike TCR breadth. Substantial breadth was reported for post-vaccination spike-specific CD8+ and CD4+ T cells.

Sample: peripheral blood, taken in a trial of Ad26.COV2.S vaccine versus placebo. This sequence joins TRBV3-1 (or the pseudogene TRBV3-2) and TRBJ2-1; D possibly corresponds to TRBD2 (5 bases). The sequence derives from a person aged 18-65 years who received the Ad26.COV2.S COVID-19 vaccine or a placebo. The CDR3 bases are TGTGCCAGCAGCCAACGACTACTGAACAATGAGCAGTTCTTC. Protein sequence: CASSQRLLNNEQFF.